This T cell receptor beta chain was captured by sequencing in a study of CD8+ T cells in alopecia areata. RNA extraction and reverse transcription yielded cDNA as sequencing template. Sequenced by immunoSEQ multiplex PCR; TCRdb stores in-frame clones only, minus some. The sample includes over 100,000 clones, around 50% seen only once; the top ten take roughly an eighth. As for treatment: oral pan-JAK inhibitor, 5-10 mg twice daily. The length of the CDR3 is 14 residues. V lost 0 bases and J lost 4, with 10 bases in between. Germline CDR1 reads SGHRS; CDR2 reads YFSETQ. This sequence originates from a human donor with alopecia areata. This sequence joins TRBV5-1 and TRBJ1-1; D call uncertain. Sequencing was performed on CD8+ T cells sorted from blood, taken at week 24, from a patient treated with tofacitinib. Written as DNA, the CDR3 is TGCGCCAGCAGCTTGGAAGAGCCCGGCACTGAAGCTTTCTTT. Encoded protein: CASSLEEPGTEAFF.